These 4 T cell receptor beta chains were all obtained from the same sample, sequenced in a study of T-cell memory formation after mild COVID-19. One entry per CDR3 protein results from TCRdb running MiXCR on the 5' RACE reads. The sample lists roughly 150,000 distinct CDR3 sequences, 14% occurring once. Source material: PBMCs or a T cell subset sorted from them (not recorded which). These TCRs come from an adult woman who had mild COVID-19 (a few samples of this study predate the infection). Cell type and time point are not known.

This chain connects TRBV24-1 to TRBJ2-1; no reliable D call. Germline V lookup: CDR1 KGHDR, CDR2 SFDVKD. V lost 2 bases and J lost 10, with 11 bases in between. This CDR3 has 13 amino acids. CDR3 in DNA: TGTGCCACCAGTGATTCCAATCTACGGGAGCAGTTCTTC. Protein: CATSDSNLREQFF.

The chain recombines TRBV12-3 or TRBV12-4 with TRBJ1-1; D gene unclear. Trimming removed 5 bases from V and 4 bases from J, with 5 bases in between. This CDR3 is built from 11 residues. The CDR3 loop reads CASSGGTEAFF. In nucleotides, the CDR3 is TGTGCCAGCAGTGGAGGCACTGAAGCTTTCTTT.

This chain links TRBV6-6 with TRBJ2-6; 11 positions match TRBD2. Trimming removed 6 bases from V and 3 bases from J; junction bases left unmatched: 7. The CDR3 has 17 amino acids. Germline V lookup: CDR1 MNHNY, CDR2 SVGAGI (reference sequence). The CDR3 DNA reads as TGTGCCAGCAGCGGACTAGCGGGTCTAGGTGGGGCCAACGTCCTGACTTTC. It translates to CASSGLAGLGGANVLTF.

The rearrangement uses TRBV7-8 and TRBJ2-3, with D perhaps TRBD1 or TRBD2 (5 bases each). V lost 3 bases and J 6 bases, leaving 28 bases between the germline ends. Germline CDR1 reads SGHVS; CDR2 reads FQNEAQ. The CDR3 is 19 residues long. In nucleotides, the CDR3 is TGTGCCAGCAGCTTGTTGGGGGTTGTGGGAGTGACCCGGGCGGATACGCAGTATTTT. Translating it yields CASSLLGVVGVTRADTQYF.